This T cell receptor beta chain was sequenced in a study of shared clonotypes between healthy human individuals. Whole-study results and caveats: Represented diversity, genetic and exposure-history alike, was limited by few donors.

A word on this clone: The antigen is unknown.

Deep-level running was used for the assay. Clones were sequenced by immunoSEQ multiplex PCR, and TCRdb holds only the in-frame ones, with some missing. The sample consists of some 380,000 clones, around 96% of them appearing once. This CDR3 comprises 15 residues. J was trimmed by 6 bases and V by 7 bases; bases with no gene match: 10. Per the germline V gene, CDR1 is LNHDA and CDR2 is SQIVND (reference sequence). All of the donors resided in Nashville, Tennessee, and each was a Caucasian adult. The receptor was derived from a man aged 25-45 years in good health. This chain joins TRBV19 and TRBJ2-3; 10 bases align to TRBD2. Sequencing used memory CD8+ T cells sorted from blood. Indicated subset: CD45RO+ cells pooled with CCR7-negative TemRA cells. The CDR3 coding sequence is TGTGCCAGTAATAAGCGGGAGGGCCTCTGGGATACGCAGTATTTT. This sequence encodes CASNKREGLWDTQYF.